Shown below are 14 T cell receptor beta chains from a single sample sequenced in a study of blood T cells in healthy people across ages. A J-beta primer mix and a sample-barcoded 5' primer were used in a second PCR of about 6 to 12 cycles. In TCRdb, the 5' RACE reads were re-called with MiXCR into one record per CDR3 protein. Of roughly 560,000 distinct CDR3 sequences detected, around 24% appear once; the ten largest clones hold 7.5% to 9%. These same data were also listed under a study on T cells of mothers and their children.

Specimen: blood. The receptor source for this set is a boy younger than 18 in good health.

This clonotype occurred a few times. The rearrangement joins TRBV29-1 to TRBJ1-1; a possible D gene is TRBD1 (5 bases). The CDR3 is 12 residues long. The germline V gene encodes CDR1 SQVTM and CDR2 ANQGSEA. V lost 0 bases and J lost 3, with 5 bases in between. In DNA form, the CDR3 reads TGCAGCGTTGAAGAACAGGACACTGAAGCTTTCTTT. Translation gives CSVEEQDTEAFF.

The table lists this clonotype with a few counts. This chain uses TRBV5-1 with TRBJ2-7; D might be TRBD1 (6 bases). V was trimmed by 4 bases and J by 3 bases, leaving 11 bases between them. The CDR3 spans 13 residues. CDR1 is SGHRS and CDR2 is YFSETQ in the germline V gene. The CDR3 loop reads CASSRGQFYEQYF. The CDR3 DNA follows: TGCGCCAGCAGCCGAGGACAGTTCTACGAGCAGTACTTC.

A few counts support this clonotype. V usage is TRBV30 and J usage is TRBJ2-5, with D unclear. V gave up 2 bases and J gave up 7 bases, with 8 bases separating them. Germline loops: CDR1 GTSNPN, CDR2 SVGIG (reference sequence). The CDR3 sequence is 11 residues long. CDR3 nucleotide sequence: TGTGCCTGGAGTCCCCCGGGGACCCAGTACTTC. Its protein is CAWSPPGTQYF.

CDR3 in DNA: TGCGCCAGCAGCTTCGTTAGCGGCCAAGAGACCCAGTACTTC. Protein: CASSFVSGQETQYF. J is TRBJ2-5 and V is TRBV5-1, with D tentatively TRBD2 (6 bases). Trimming removed 2 bases from V and 1 base from J, with 9 bases in between. From germline, CDR1 is SGHRS and CDR2 YFSETQ. The CDR3 contains 14 residues.

DNA for the CDR3: TGTGCCAGCAGTCCCGGGACAGTCTCTTACGAGCGGTACTTC. Protein product: CASSPGTVSYERYF. The J gene is TRBJ2-5, the V gene TRBV27; 7 positions match TRBD1. Germline assignment: CDR1 MNHEY and CDR2 SMNVEV (reference sequence). The CDR3 runs 14 residues. With V trimmed by 5 bases and J by 13 bases, 16 bases remained unmatched.

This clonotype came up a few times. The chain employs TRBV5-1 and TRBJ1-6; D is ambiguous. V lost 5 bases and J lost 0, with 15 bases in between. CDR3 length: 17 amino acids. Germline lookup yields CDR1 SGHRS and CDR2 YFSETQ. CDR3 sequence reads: CASRKTGRSSYNSPLHF. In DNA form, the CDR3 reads TGCGCCAGCAGGAAGACTGGACGGAGCTCCTATAATTCACCCCTCCACTTT. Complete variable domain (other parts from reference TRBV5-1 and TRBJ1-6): KAGVTQTPRYLIKTRGQQVTLSCSPISGHRSVSWYQQTPGQGLQFLFEYFSETQRNKGNFPGRFSGRQFSNSRSEMNVSTLELGDSALYLCASRKTGRSSYNSPLHFGNGTRLTVT.

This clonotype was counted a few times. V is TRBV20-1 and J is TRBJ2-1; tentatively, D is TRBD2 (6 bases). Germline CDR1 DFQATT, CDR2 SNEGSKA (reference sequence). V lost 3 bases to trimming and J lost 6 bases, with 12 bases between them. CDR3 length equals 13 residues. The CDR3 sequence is CSARTRTSNEQFF. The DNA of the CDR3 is TGCAGTGCTAGGACTAGGACAAGCAATGAGCAGTTCTTC.

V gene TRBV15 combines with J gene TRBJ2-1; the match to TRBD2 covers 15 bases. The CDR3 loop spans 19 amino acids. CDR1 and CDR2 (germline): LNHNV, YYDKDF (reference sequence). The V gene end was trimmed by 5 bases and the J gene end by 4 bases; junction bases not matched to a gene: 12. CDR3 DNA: TGTGCCACCAGCCCAAAGGGACTAGCGGGAGGTCCCTTATACAATGAGCAGTTCTTC. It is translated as CATSPKGLAGGPLYNEQFF.

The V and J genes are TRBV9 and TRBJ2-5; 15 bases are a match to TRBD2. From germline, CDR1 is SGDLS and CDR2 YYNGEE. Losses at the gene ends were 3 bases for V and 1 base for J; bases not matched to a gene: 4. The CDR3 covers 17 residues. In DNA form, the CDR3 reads TGTGCCAGCAGCGCTGGGACTAGCGGGGGGCTCCAAGAGACCCAGTACTTC. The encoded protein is CASSAGTSGGLQETQYF.

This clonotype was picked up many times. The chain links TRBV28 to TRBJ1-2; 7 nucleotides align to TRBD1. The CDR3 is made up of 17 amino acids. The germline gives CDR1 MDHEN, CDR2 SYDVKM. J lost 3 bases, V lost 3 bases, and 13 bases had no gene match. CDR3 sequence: CASSFLGTVKPHYGYTF. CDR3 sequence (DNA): TGTGCCAGCAGTTTCCTCGGGACAGTCAAACCCCACTATGGCTACACCTTC.

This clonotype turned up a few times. The CDR3, as DNA: TGCGCCAGCAGCTTGGTTGCGGGAGGGCCCTCAGATACGCAGTATTTT. This translates into CASSLVAGGPSDTQYF. V is TRBV5-1 and J is TRBJ2-3, with 9 bases lining up with TRBD2. In germline, CDR1 is SGHRS, CDR2 YFSETQ. This CDR3 is 16 amino acids long. Trimming took 0 bases from V and 4 from J; bases not matched to a gene: 6.

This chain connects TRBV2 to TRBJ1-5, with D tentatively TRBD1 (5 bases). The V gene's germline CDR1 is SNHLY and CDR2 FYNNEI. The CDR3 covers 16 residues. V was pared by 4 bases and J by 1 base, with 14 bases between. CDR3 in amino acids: CASSVKLRDSNQPQHF. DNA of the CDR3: TGTGCCAGCAGTGTTAAGTTGAGGGACAGCAATCAGCCCCAGCATTTT. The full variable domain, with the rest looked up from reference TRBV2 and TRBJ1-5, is EPEVTQTPSHQVTQMGQEVILRCVPISNHLYFYWYRQILGQKVEFLVSFYNNEISEKSEIFDDQFSVERPDGSNFTLKIRSTKLEDSAMYFCASSVKLRDSNQPQHFGDGTRLSIL.

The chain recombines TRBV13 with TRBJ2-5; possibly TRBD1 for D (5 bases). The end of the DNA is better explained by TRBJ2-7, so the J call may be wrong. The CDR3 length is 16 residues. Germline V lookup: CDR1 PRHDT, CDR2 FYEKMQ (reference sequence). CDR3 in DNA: TGTGCCAGCAGCTTAGAGGGGTACAGTCGTAAAGGCGAGCAGTACTTC. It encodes CASSLEGYSRKGEQYF.

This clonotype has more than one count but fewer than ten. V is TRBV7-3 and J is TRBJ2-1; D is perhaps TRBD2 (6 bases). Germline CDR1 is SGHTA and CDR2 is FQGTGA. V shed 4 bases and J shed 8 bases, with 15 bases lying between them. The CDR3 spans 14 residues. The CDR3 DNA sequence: TGTGCCAGCAGCTCCAATGGACTACTCGATGAGCAGTTCTTC. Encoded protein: CASSSNGLLDEQFF.